This TCR beta chain was recovered during a study of cytomegalovirus exposure and HLA in healthy donors. With 60 Vbeta and 13 Jbeta primers, the PCR was carried out. This table comes from immunoSEQ multiplex PCR, and its TCRdb copy is limited to in-frame clones, with some not included. The sample records 110,000 or so clones, 60% to 85% being singletons. This clone occurred a few times. Its antigen is not identified. Study-level points and caveats: Sequencing depth across donors, presence/absence analyses assumed, was roughly uniform. A missense DCLRE1C variant was associated with V- and J-gene trimming of TCR beta chains in a later analysis, and an independent cohort replicated the association. Across HLA loci, a later analysis found differing TCR association rates, with DRB1 most and HLA-C fewest.

This clonotype was sampled from a man aged 45-65 years in good health and CMV-seropositive. The sequenced sample consisted of PBMCs.

The CDR3 nucleotides read TGCGCCAGCAGTGGCAGGGCCACTGAAGCTTTCTTT. The encoded protein is CASSGRATEAFF. This chain connects TRBV10-2 to TRBJ1-1; maybe TRBD1 (5 bases). The CDR3 contains 12 residues. Germline CDR1 and CDR2: WSHSY and SAAADI. V lost 4 bases, J lost 4 bases, and 7 bases lay in between.